This T cell receptor (beta chain) was recovered during a study of blood T cell repertoires in COVID-19. The wider study: Sample material is recorded as cDNA or gDNA derived from T cells, B-cell-depleted T cells, or PBMCs.

The age range of participants was roughly 18 to 90 years, with residence in about two dozen US areas. Assignment of participants to cohorts was predicated upon participant-reported clinical history. Original processing methods: Quantification of nucleated cells was approximated via reference gene primer amplification. Some clones are missing from TCRdb's copy, which holds only in-frame ones; the method was immunoSEQ multiplex PCR. The V and J calls and the clone size are those of that table, but D and trimming were determined from the DNA. The table includes a few hundred thousand clones, about 86% detected once. This CDR3 is built from 16 residues. The germline V gene encodes CDR1 SGHVS and CDR2 FQNEAQ. V dropped 6 bases and J dropped 4 bases, with 21 bases sitting between them.

V gene TRBV7-8 combines with J gene TRBJ1-1, with D maybe TRBD1 (6 bases). The source is a woman between 35 and 50 years old with acute COVID-19. Sequencing was performed on PBMCs or T cells enriched from blood (not recorded which). CDR3 nucleotides: TGTGCCAGCAGACGGACAGACCCCCAGGATATCACTGAAGCTTTCTTT. Protein product: CASRRTDPQDITEAFF.